This T cell receptor beta chain emerged from a study of tumor and adjacent non-tumor tissue in lung cancer. The template was RNA from unsorted bulk tissue. Donors were chemotherapy-naive, newly diagnosed lung cancer surgical patients in China, August–late 2014. Notes on the study in general: In normal lung, the top 100 clones were significantly more dominant than in tumor.

Remarks on this clonotype: What it binds is unknown. The junction shows a germline mismatch at one end, possibly a read error.

A modified ARM-PCR protocol with three rounds of nested PCR amplified TCRbeta. TCRdb re-analysed the multiplex PCR reads in MiXCR, keeping a single row per CDR3 protein. The table shows 60,000 to 90,000 distinct CDR3 sequences, with roughly 80% occurring only once. Germline assignment: CDR1 MNHEY and CDR2 SVGAGI. This CDR3 is built from 12 residues. This receptor was taken from a woman aged 45 to 65 with non-small cell lung cancer. The chain recombines TRBV6-5 with TRBJ2-7; D gene uncertain. Sequenced sample: lung tumor tissue. The CDR3 bases are TGTGCCAACATGGCGGTCCTCTCCGAGCATTACTTC. Its translation: CANMAVLSEHYF.